This TCR beta chain was recorded in a study of CD8 T cells in ankylosing spondylitis. Notes on the study in general: Disease-linked clones were reportedly significantly enriched in matched ankylosing spondylitis synovial fluid. For ankylosing spondylitis blood, a TCR beta motif of 7 or 8 highly homologous variants appeared characteristic.

V lost 4 bases and J lost 10; bases outside the gene matches: 9. The CDR3 runs 13 residues. From germline, CDR1 is SGHRS and CDR2 YFSETQ. A note on this clonotype: Its target is unknown.

Libraries of TCR beta came from quantitative 5'-RACE with molecular barcodes. TCRdb re-called the 5' RACE reads through MiXCR, storing one row per CDR3 protein. The sample includes 700,000 to 850,000 distinct CDR3 sequences, around 11% of them seen just once. This chain links TRBV5-1 with TRBJ1-1; 8 nucleotides align to TRBD1. The sample comprised blood, either unsorted or a sorted T cell fraction (not recorded which). The clonotype was recovered from a male donor with ankylosing spondylitis. CDR3 protein: CASSRGQGEVAFF. The DNA for the CDR3 is TGCGCCAGCAGCAGAGGACAGGGAGAGGTAGCTTTCTTT. Full variable domain (missing parts from reference TRBV5-1 and TRBJ1-1): KAGVTQTPRYLIKTRGQQVTLSCSPISGHRSVSWYQQTPGQGLQFLFEYFSETQRNKGNFPGRFSGRQFSNSRSEMNVSTLELGDSALYLCASSRGQGEVAFFGQGTRLTVV.